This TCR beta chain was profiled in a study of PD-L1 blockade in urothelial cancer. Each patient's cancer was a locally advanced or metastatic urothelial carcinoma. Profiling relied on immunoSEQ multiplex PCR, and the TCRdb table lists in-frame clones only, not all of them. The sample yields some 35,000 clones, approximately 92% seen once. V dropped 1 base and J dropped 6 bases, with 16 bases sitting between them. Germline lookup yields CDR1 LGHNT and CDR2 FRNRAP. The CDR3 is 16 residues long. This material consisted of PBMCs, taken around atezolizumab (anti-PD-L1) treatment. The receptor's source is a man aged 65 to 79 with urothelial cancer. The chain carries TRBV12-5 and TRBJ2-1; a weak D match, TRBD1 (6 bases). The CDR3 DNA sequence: TGTGCTAGTGGTTTGGATCCGATCAGGGGAGTCAATGAGCAGTTCTTC. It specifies CASGLDPIRGVNEQFF.